The present T cell receptor beta chain was sequenced within a study of blood T cell repertoires in COVID-19. Profiling relied on immunoSEQ multiplex PCR, and the TCRdb table lists in-frame clones only, not all of them. In the table there are some 170,000 clones, more than 75% of which are singletons. The CDR3 loop spans 13 amino acids. CDR1 is MDHEN and CDR2 is SYDVKM in the germline V gene. V lost 3 bases, J lost 8 bases, and 11 bases lay in between. The clonotype was recovered from a woman aged 45-59 years with active or convalescent COVID-19. The sample consisted of peripheral blood. The chain joins TRBV28 to TRBJ2-1; possibly TRBD2 for D (5 bases). CDR3 sequence: CASSFPPLDEQFF. CDR3 bases: TGTGCCAGCAGTTTCCCCCCACTAGATGAGCAGTTCTTC.